This T cell receptor (beta chain) was captured by sequencing in a study of quantifying T cell responses using KT2 cells. The overall study: Reverse transcription used primers in the TCR alpha and beta constant regions.

This CDR3 is built from 13 residues. CDR1 and CDR2 (germline): DFQATT, SNEGSKA (reference sequence). V shed 1 base and J shed 8 bases, with 13 bases lying between them. Each cDNA got a UMI-containing oligo ligated at its 3' end. The first PCR ran three to four cycles with an equimolar RC1.1 and RC1.2 beta primer mix. MiXCR, run by TCRdb on the UMI-ligation and nested PCR reads, gives a single entry per CDR3 protein. Among approximately 60,000 distinct CDR3 sequences listed, approximately 13% were seen once. V gene TRBV20-1 combines with J gene TRBJ2-3; tentative D call: TRBD2 (5 bases). Sequencing was carried out using PBMCs spiked with cells of the T cell clone KT2. The TCR originated in a human donor. The CDR3 bases are TGCAGTGCTAGAGTCTCTAGCCTTGGTACGCAGTATTTT. Amino acid sequence: CSARVSSLGTQYF.